The 8 T cell receptor beta chains listed next were all sequenced from one sample in a study of beta chain features in type 1 diabetes. Points from the study as a whole: For Type 1 diabetes patients, all four CD4+ subsets carried TCRB CDR3s that were moderately but significantly shorter.

The sequenced template was cDNA made from the entire isolated RNA. Sequencing used immunoSEQ multiplex PCR; TCRdb keeps in-frame clones, though not all of them. The table has 600,000 to 750,000 clones, around 12% seen once; the top ten hold more than 0.095%. No antigen has been assigned to these receptors. The specimen sequenced was naive CD4+ T cells from blood. All receptors come from a man younger than 40 with type 1 diabetes.

The chain uses TRBV6-5 and TRBJ1-4; tentatively, D is TRBD1 (5 bases). The CDR3 loop spans 14 amino acids. Trimming pared 5 bases from V and 4 bases from J, leaving 11 bases between. Germline V lookup: CDR1 MNHEY, CDR2 SVGAGI. CDR3 protein: CASSTGTGNEKLFF. The DNA of the CDR3 is TGTGCCAGCAGTACTGGGACGGGTAATGAAAAACTGTTTTTT.

V gene TRBV27 combines with J gene TRBJ1-4, with 7 nucleotides matching TRBD1. This CDR3 has 14 residues. The V gene's germline CDR1 is MNHEY and CDR2 SMNVEV (reference sequence). J gave up 5 bases and V 3 bases, and 3 bases lay outside the gene matches. The CDR3 protein is CASSFGQANEKLFF. DNA for the CDR3: TGTGCCAGCAGTTTCGGACAGGCGAATGAAAAACTGTTTTTT. The whole variable domain, remainder taken from reference TRBV27 and TRBJ1-4, is EAQVTQNPRYLITVTGKKLTVTCSQNMNHEYMSWYRQDPGLGLRQIYYSMNVEVTDKGDVPEGYKVSRKEKRNFPLILESPSPNQTSLYFCASSFGQANEKLFFGSGTQLSVL.

This clone was found a few times. This sequence joins TRBV6-5 and TRBJ1-2; D is unresolved. Per the germline V gene, CDR1 is MNHEY and CDR2 is SVGAGI. The CDR3 is made up of 14 amino acids. The V gene lost 7 bases and the J gene lost 4 bases, with 16 bases spanning the gap. This CDR3 is CASTPTRVGYGYTF. In DNA form, the CDR3 reads TGTGCCAGCACCCCTACTCGGGTGGGCTATGGCTACACCTTC.

A few counts support this clone. V gene TRBV11-2 combines with J gene TRBJ2-1; D unclear. V was trimmed by 1 base and J by 5 bases, leaving 9 bases between them. The CDR3 is 14 residues long. Germline CDR1 and CDR2: SGHAT and FQNNGV. The CDR3 region is CASSLVLVDNEQFF. DNA of the CDR3: TGTGCCAGCAGCTTAGTCTTAGTGGACAATGAGCAGTTCTTC.

This clone was detected only a few times. The genes are TRBV29-1 and TRBJ2-2, with D unresolved. From germline, CDR1 is SQVTM and CDR2 ANQGSEA. Trimming stripped 4 bases from V and 1 base from J, with 10 bases between. The CDR3 contains 14 residues. The CDR3 region is CSVGETRNTGELFF. The CDR3 bases are TGCAGCGTTGGAGAGACCCGGAACACCGGGGAGCTGTTTTTT.

The chain carries TRBV12-5 and TRBJ1-6; D is unresolved. V lost 6 bases and J 7 bases, leaving 10 bases between the germline ends. The CDR3 runs 13 residues. Germline-derived CDR1 and CDR2 are LGHNT and FRNRAP. CDR3: CASGERLNSPLHF. The CDR3 nucleotides are TGTGCTAGTGGGGAGAGACTCAATTCACCCCTCCACTTT.

The sample holds a few counts of this clone. The chain links TRBV28 to TRBJ2-7; TRBD1 agrees at 8 bases. The V segment lost 3 bases and the J segment 2 bases; nucleotides outside the gene matches: 6. This CDR3 contains 15 residues. The germline V gene encodes CDR1 MDHEN and CDR2 SYDVKM. The CDR3 protein is CASSFQGASPYEQYF. The CDR3 nucleotides are TGTGCCAGCAGTTTCCAGGGGGCCAGCCCCTACGAGCAGTACTTC.

This clone was counted between two and nine times. The chain is built from TRBV25-1 and TRBJ1-4, with D uncertain. Germline loops: CDR1 MGHDK, CDR2 SYGVNS. Trimming removed 3 bases from V and 8 bases from J, with 16 bases in between. This CDR3 region has 15 residues. The CDR3 coding sequence is TGTGCCAGCAGTGATAAACCTGGTCGTTGGGAAAAACTGTTTTTT. It codes for CASSDKPGRWEKLFF.